This entry lists 13 T cell receptor beta chains sequenced from one sample in a study of technical replicates of blood from a few donors (dated by TCRdb to about 2017). The library was generated by the immunoSEQ multiplex PCR assay. Held by TCRdb, this immuneACCESS table contains in-frame sequences only and omits some clones. Under half of the omission traces to an unresolved V gene where checked; the cause of the rest is unknown. The sample has some 80,000 clones on record, around 92% of them singletons. The top ten clonotypes cover about 0.27% of the sample. Sequencing input: T cells isolated from PBMCs. The receptors here all came from a human donor in good health.

This chain connects TRBV28 to TRBJ1-5; TRBD1 aligns across 7 bases. This CDR3 has 16 residues. The germline V gene encodes CDR1 MDHEN and CDR2 SYDVKM. After removal of 3 bases from V and 1 base from J, the junction contained 6 bases not matched to a gene. In DNA form, the CDR3 reads TGTGCCAGCAGTTTGCATGCAGGGGGGAGCAATCAGCCCCAGCATTTT. The encoded protein is CASSLHAGGSNQPQHF.

V usage is TRBV6-5 and J usage is TRBJ1-4, with D unclear. With 4 bases removed from V and 4 bases from J, the gap between germline ends came to 10 bases. There are 14 residues in the CDR3. The germline V gene has CDR1 MNHEY and CDR2 SVGAGI. CDR3 amino acids: CASSLTRLNEKLFF. CDR3 in DNA: TGTGCCAGCAGTTTGACCAGGCTTAATGAAAAACTGTTTTTT.

The CDR3 here is CASSYDSGSYGYTF. CDR3 DNA: TGTGCCAGCAGTTACGATTCGGGGTCCTATGGCTACACCTTC. V gene TRBV6-5 combines with J gene TRBJ1-2; D uncertain. CDR1 is MNHEY and CDR2 is SVGAGI in the germline V gene. The germline V and J ends were trimmed by 2 bases and 4 bases, with 11 bases remaining between them. CDR3 length: 14 amino acids.

This chain links TRBV5-1 with TRBJ2-3; 10 positions agree with TRBD2. CDR1 SGHRS and CDR2 YFSETQ come from the germline V gene. CDR3 length: 19 amino acids. Unmatched junction bases numbered 11, after V lost 0 bases and J lost 1 base. The CDR3 loop reads CASSLELAGVFSGTDTQYF. CDR3 sequence (DNA): TGCGCCAGCAGCTTGGAGCTAGCGGGGGTATTCTCCGGCACAGATACGCAGTATTTT. The full variable domain, its missing parts supplied by reference TRBV5-1 and TRBJ2-3, is KAGVTQTPRYLIKTRGQQVTLSCSPISGHRSVSWYQQTPGQGLQFLFEYFSETQRNKGNFPGRFSGRQFSNSRSEMNVSTLELGDSALYLCASSLELAGVFSGTDTQYFGPGTRLTVL.

The genes are TRBV13 and TRBJ1-1; 11 bases fit TRBD1. The CDR3 runs to 15 residues. Germline V gives CDR1 PRHDT, CDR2 FYEKMQ (reference sequence). Germline trimming cut 1 base from V and 4 bases from J; bases unmatched to any gene: 2. CDR3 sequence: CASSLADRGLTEAFF. DNA of the CDR3: TGTGCCAGCAGCTTAGCGGACAGGGGGCTCACTGAAGCTTTCTTT.

This clone came up once. The rearrangement joins TRBV30 to TRBJ2-7; D gene uncertain. This CDR3 is built from 11 residues. V dropped 0 bases and J dropped 4 bases, with 4 bases sitting between them. Germline V CDR1 and CDR2: GTSNPN, SVGIG (reference sequence). CDR3 amino acids: CAWSVSYEQYF. The CDR3 DNA sequence: TGTGCCTGGAGTGTTTCATACGAGCAGTACTTC. The whole variable domain, remainder taken from reference TRBV30 and TRBJ2-7, is SQTIHQWPATLVQPVGSPLSLECTVEGTSNPNLYWYRQAAGRGLQLLFYSVGIGQISSEVPQNLSASRPQDRQFILSSKKLLLSDSGFYLCAWSVSYEQYFGPGTRLTVT.

The rearrangement links TRBV6-5 to TRBJ2-5; TRBD2 is a possible D gene (5 bases). CDR3 length: 15 amino acids. Per germline, CDR1 MNHEY and CDR2 SVGAGI. V was trimmed by 5 bases and J by 5 bases, leaving 18 bases between them. The CDR3 protein is CASSTWQKTGETQYF. CDR3 DNA: TGTGCCAGCAGTACTTGGCAAAAGACGGGGGAGACCCAGTACTTC.

The gene calls are TRBV19 and TRBJ2-7, with 9 bases fitting TRBD2. CDR1 is LNHDA, CDR2 SQIVND, per germline (reference sequence). After removal of 1 base from V and 3 bases from J, the junction contained 10 bases not matched to a gene. This CDR3 is built from 17 residues. The CDR3 nucleotides are TGTGCCAGTAGTATAGCTCCGGGGACTAGCAGCCGCTACGAGCAGTACTTC. Translating gives CASSIAPGTSSRYEQYF.

The rearrangement links TRBV7-2 to TRBJ2-6, with D uncertain. The CDR3 length is 13 residues. The V gene's germline CDR1 is SGHTA and CDR2 FQGNSA. Trimming took off 4 bases at V and 5 bases at J, with 6 bases between the two ends. The CDR3 protein is CASSSRRANVLTF. For the CDR3, the DNA is TGTGCCAGCAGCTCGAGAAGGGCCAACGTCCTGACTTTC.

This chain uses TRBV6-1 with TRBJ2-7; unclear D gene. The V end was cut by 4 bases, the J end by 4 bases, with 11 bases between. CDR3 length: 13 residues. Germline V CDR1 and CDR2: MNHNS, SASEGT. The CDR3: CASSVAEEYEQYF. Written as DNA, the CDR3 is TGTGCCAGCAGTGTTGCGGAAGAGTACGAGCAGTACTTC.

V usage is TRBV7-6 and J usage is TRBJ2-4, with 8 bases matching TRBD1. Germline V lookup: CDR1 SGHVS, CDR2 FNYEAQ. Germline trimming cut 1 base from V and 8 bases from J; bases unmatched to any gene: 10. The CDR3 totals 16 residues. CDR3 residues: CASSLGPETGAHIQYF. The DNA of the CDR3 is TGTGCCAGCAGCTTAGGCCCCGAGACAGGGGCGCACATTCAGTACTTC.

The V gene is TRBV4-1, the J gene TRBJ2-1, with a possible D match to TRBD2 (5 bases). Trimming removed 0 bases from V and 0 bases from J, with 18 bases in between. CDR3 length: 19 residues. CDR1 MGHRA and CDR2 YSYEKL come from the germline V gene. The CDR3 nucleotides are TGCGCCAGCAGCCAAGAGCCAGGTCAGCGGCGAGGCTCCTACAATGAGCAGTTCTTC. This translates into CASSQEPGQRRGSYNEQFF.

The J gene is TRBJ2-7, the V gene TRBV4-1, with 8 bases identical to TRBD2. Germline CDR1 MGHRA, CDR2 YSYEKL. With V trimmed by 4 bases and J by 2 bases, 10 bases remained unmatched. The CDR3 has 16 amino acids. This CDR3 is CASSLSAGSGTYEQYF. In DNA form, the CDR3 reads TGCGCCAGCAGCCTCTCCGCGGGTAGCGGGACCTACGAGCAGTACTTC.